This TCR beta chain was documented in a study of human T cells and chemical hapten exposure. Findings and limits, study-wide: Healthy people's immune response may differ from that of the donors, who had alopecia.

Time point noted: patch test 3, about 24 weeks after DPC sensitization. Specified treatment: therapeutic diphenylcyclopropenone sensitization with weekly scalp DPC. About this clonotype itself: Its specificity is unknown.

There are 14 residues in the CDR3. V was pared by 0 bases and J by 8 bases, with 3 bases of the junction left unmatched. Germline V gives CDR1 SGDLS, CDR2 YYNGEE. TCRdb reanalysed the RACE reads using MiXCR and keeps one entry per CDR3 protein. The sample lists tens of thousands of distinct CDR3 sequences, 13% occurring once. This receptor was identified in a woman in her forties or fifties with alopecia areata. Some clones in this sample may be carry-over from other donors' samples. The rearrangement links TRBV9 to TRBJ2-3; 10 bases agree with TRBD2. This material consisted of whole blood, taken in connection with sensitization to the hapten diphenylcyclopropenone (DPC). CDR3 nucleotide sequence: TGTGCCAGCAGCGTAGGACTAGCGGGTACTACGCAGTATTTT. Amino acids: CASSVGLAGTTQYF.